This T cell receptor beta chain is from a study of cytomegalovirus exposure and HLA in healthy donors. PCR was performed using 60 Vbeta and 13 Jbeta primers. The table came from immunoSEQ multiplex PCR; TCRdb's copy has only in-frame clones and leaves some out. Of roughly 62,000 clones detected, roughly 80% appear once; the ten largest clones hold about 3.6%. The study's findings and limits: According to the study, some 160 TCR beta chains were cytomegalovirus-associated. Presence/absence analyses assumed roughly uniform sequencing depth across donors.

CDR3 size: 14 residues. Germline assignment: CDR1 SGDLS and CDR2 YYNGEE. V dropped 0 bases and J dropped 1 base, with 6 bases sitting between them. Details on this clone: What it binds is not known.

Sequenced sample: PBMCs. The rearrangement uses TRBV9 and TRBJ2-3; no reliable D call. The receptor's source is a woman between 35 and 50 years old in good health and CMV-seropositive. The CDR3 is CASSVDLGTDTQYF. CDR3 nucleotide sequence: TGTGCCAGCAGCGTAGACTTGGGCACAGATACGCAGTATTTT.